This T cell receptor (beta chain) comes out of a study of shared clonotypes between healthy human individuals. HIV-negative, healthy adults without recent acute infections or vaccinations were the donors. The V end lost 6 bases, the J end lost 5 bases, and 13 bases lay between the germline ends. The germline V gene encodes CDR1 SQVTM and CDR2 ANQGSEA. CDR3 size: 12 residues. Genomic DNA (from each subset) was split evenly across several immunoSEQ plates. This table comes from immunoSEQ multiplex PCR, and its TCRdb copy is limited to in-frame clones, with some not included. The sample has about 110,000 clones, about 67% seen once; the top ten hold 24%.

Sequenced input: memory CD8+ T cells sorted from blood. Subset meaning: CD45RO+ cells pooled with CCR7-negative TemRA cells. This clonotype was obtained from a woman aged 25 to 45 in good health. V and J are TRBV29-1 and TRBJ1-2; D ambiguous. The CDR3 is CSVATGSYGYTF. CDR3 DNA sequence: TGCAGCGTCGCTACGGGGTCTTATGGCTACACCTTC.